A single sample gave rise to the 32 T cell receptor beta chains below, sequenced in a study of blood T cell repertoires in COVID-19. Data came from immunoSEQ multiplex PCR; TCRdb stores just in-frame clones and leaves some out. This table has about 350,000 clones, around 90% appearing once. Sequencing was performed on peripheral blood. Receptor source: a woman aged 55-69 years with COVID-19, enrolled during active disease.

This clone was seen only a few times. This chain links TRBV4-2 with TRBJ1-4; tentative D call: TRBD1 (6 bases). Per the germline V gene, CDR1 is LGHNA and CDR2 is YNFKEQ. The CDR3 is made up of 16 amino acids. V was shortened by 3 bases and J by 0 bases, with 11 bases between the two germline ends. The CDR3 DNA sequence: TGTGCCAGCAGCCAGGGGACATTCGCAACTAATGAAAAACTGTTTTTT. It specifies CASSQGTFATNEKLFF.

This chain connects TRBV2 to TRBJ1-2, with 8 bases aligning to TRBD1. Germline-derived CDR1 and CDR2 are SNHLY and FYNNEI. The CDR3 has 14 residues. Trimming cost V 5 bases and J 3 bases; bases outside gene matches: 5. The CDR3 spells CASSMTGVDYGYTF. The CDR3 coding sequence is TGTGCCAGCAGTATGACAGGGGTGGACTATGGCTACACCTTC.

The chain joins TRBV28 to TRBJ1-2; unclear D gene. V dropped 1 base and J dropped 2 bases, with 8 bases sitting between them. CDR3 length: 14 residues. Germline V CDR1 and CDR2: MDHEN, SYDVKM. CDR3 in amino acids: CASSLFQKNYGYTF. CDR3 DNA sequence: TGTGCCAGCAGTTTATTTCAGAAGAACTATGGCTACACCTTC.

The V gene is TRBV28, the J gene TRBJ2-2, with 8 positions matching TRBD2. The CDR3 has 15 residues. The germline V gene encodes CDR1 MDHEN and CDR2 SYDVKM. The trim removed 10 bases at V and 6 bases at J, leaving 13 bases unmatched. CDR3 DNA sequence: TGTGCCATAACCCCGGGGGGGCTCGGTGCCGGGGAGCTGTTTTTT. As protein: CAITPGGLGAGELFF.

The genes are TRBV5-1 and TRBJ2-7; 11 nucleotides agree with TRBD2. Trimming removed 3 bases from V and 3 bases from J; junction bases left unmatched: 5. The CDR3 is made up of 15 amino acids. Per the germline V gene, CDR1 is SGHRS and CDR2 is YFSETQ. Here the CDR3 reads CASSWSSGGYYEQYF. As DNA, the CDR3 is TGCGCCAGCAGCTGGTCTAGCGGGGGGTACTACGAGCAGTACTTC.

This rearrangement joins TRBV25-1 to TRBJ1-6; perhaps TRBD1 as D (5 bases). The CDR3 loop spans 16 amino acids. Trimming removed 6 bases from V and 0 bases from J, with 12 bases in between. Germline V gene lookup returns CDR1 MGHDK and CDR2 SYGVNS. The CDR3 loop reads CASSVGVSSYNSPLHF. DNA of the CDR3: TGTGCCAGCAGCGTAGGGGTCAGCTCCTATAATTCACCCCTCCACTTT.

In this sample, this clone turned up a few times. V gene TRBV10-2 combines with J gene TRBJ1-6; TRBD1 matches 7 bases. V shed 4 bases, J shed 7 bases, and the junction held 4 bases outside the gene matches. This CDR3 region has 14 residues. Germline values: CDR1 WSHSY, CDR2 SAAADI. This CDR3 is CASSVSGQNSPLHF. For the CDR3, the DNA is TGCGCCAGCAGTGTTTCGGGACAGAATTCACCCCTCCACTTT.

This clone has more than one count but fewer than ten. The chain joins TRBV19 to TRBJ1-2, with D unresolved. This CDR3 has 15 amino acids. From germline, CDR1 is LNHDA and CDR2 SQIVND (reference sequence). Trimming took off 1 base at V and 8 bases at J, with 17 bases between the two ends. In DNA form, the CDR3 reads TGTGCCAGTAGTATAGTGACCGGGTCGACCGAGGGCTACACCTTC. Translated, it gives CASSIVTGSTEGYTF.

The chain has TRBV2 and TRBJ1-3; D not certain. The CDR3 has 15 residues. V lost 1 base to trimming and J lost 7 bases, with 14 bases between them. Germline values: CDR1 SNHLY, CDR2 FYNNEI. CDR3 coding DNA: TGTGCCAGCAGTGAAGATGCAGGCGTACACAACACCATATATTTT. Translated: CASSEDAGVHNTIYF.

This chain connects TRBV12-5 to TRBJ1-1; maybe TRBD1 (5 bases). Trimming cost V 7 bases and J 3 bases, with 12 bases left between them. In germline, CDR1 is LGHNT, CDR2 FRNRAP. The CDR3 sequence is 13 residues long. In nucleotides, the CDR3 is TGTGCTAGTGAAAGGGGAAGGGACACTGAAGCTTTCTTT. Its translation: CASERGRDTEAFF.

The count of this clone is one. V and J are TRBV7-6 and TRBJ2-2; 9 bases fit TRBD1. CDR3 length equals 15 residues. Trimming took 6 bases from V and 4 from J; bases not matched to a gene: 6. Germline CDR1 and CDR2: SGHVS and FNYEAQ. In DNA form, the CDR3 reads TGTGCCAGCAGTTGGGACAGGGCGGGCACCGGGGAGCTGTTTTTT. Protein: CASSWDRAGTGELFF.

This chain joins TRBV19 and TRBJ1-5; D gene uncertain. Germline V gene lookup returns CDR1 LNHDA and CDR2 SQIVND (reference sequence). The CDR3 loop spans 15 amino acids. V was trimmed by 2 bases and J by 2 bases, leaving 10 bases between them. CDR3: CASSIPSQGNQPQHF. The DNA for the CDR3 is TGTGCCAGTAGTATACCCTCTCAGGGCAATCAGCCCCAGCATTTT.

DNA for the CDR3: TGTGCCGGGAATCGGGACAGGGTGGGCGAGCAGTACTTC. Translating gives CAGNRDRVGEQYF. The J gene is TRBJ2-7, the V gene TRBV30, with 9 bases identical to TRBD1. V gave up 8 bases and J gave up 6 bases; unmatched junction bases: 11. Germline V CDR1 and CDR2: GTSNPN, SVGIG (reference sequence). The length of the CDR3 is 13 residues.

The chain links TRBV5-1 to TRBJ1-2, with 9 bases fitting TRBD1. The CDR3 has 14 amino acids. Germline V gene sequence: CDR1 SGHRS, CDR2 YFSETQ. V was pared by 4 bases and J by 4 bases, with 5 bases of the junction left unmatched. CDR3 DNA sequence: TGCGCCAGCAGCCCGGGACAGGGAGGCTATGGCTACACCTTC. Protein product: CASSPGQGGYGYTF.

This clone was found once. This sequence joins TRBV18 and TRBJ1-5; TRBD1 might be the D (5 bases). The CDR3 has 18 residues. V lost 3 bases to trimming and J lost 0 bases, with 18 bases between them. Germline V gene lookup returns CDR1 KGHSH and CDR2 LQKENI. The CDR3 nucleotides read TGTGCCAGCTCACCCCAGGGAGGGTGGGGGTTTAGCAATCAGCCCCAGCATTTT. It codes for CASSPQGGWGFSNQPQHF. Combining the CDR3 with reference TRBV18 and TRBJ1-5 gives the whole variable domain NAGVMQNPRHLVRRRGQEARLRCSPMKGHSHVYWYRQLPEEGLKFMVYLQKENIIDESGMPKERFSAEFPKEGPSILRIQQVVRGDSAAYFCASSPQGGWGFSNQPQHFGDGTRLSIL.

The chain carries TRBV27 and TRBJ1-6; 10 positions match TRBD1. CDR1 is MNHEY, CDR2 SMNVEV, per germline (reference sequence). V trimming: 0 bases; J trimming: 9 bases; junction bases outside the gene matches: 2. The CDR3 has 15 amino acids. This CDR3 is CASSLSGTGVSPLHF. As DNA, the CDR3 is TGTGCCAGCAGTTTATCGGGGACAGGGGTTTCACCCCTCCACTTT.

This clone appeared a few times. The V gene is TRBV28, the J gene TRBJ1-5; no firm D call. CDR3 length: 16 amino acids. The V end was cut by 0 bases, the J end by 5 bases, with 14 bases between. Germline V CDR1 and CDR2: MDHEN, SYDVKM. As DNA, the CDR3 is TGTGCCAGCAGTTTATGGACCGGAGGAAACGATCAGCCCCAGCATTTT. This gives the protein CASSLWTGGNDQPQHF.

This sequence joins TRBV6-5 and TRBJ2-5; D may be TRBD1 (6 bases). The CDR3 is 14 amino acids. Per germline, CDR1 MNHEY and CDR2 SVGAGI. Trimming cost V 6 bases and J 3 bases, with 14 bases left between them. The chain's CDR3 is CASSPGQIKETQYF. The CDR3 DNA reads TGTGCCAGCAGCCCAGGACAGATTAAAGAGACCCAGTACTTC.

The V and J genes are TRBV20-1 and TRBJ2-3; 8 nucleotides align to TRBD2. The CDR3 has 14 amino acids. Per germline, CDR1 DFQATT and CDR2 SNEGSKA (reference sequence). V lost 3 bases and J lost 2; bases outside the gene matches: 4. CDR3 nucleotides: TGCAGTGCTAGTAGTAGCGGGGCCACAGATACGCAGTATTTT. It codes for CSASSSGATDTQYF.

The table lists this clone with a count of one. This chain uses TRBV3-1 (or the pseudogene TRBV3-2) with TRBJ1-1; weak D call: TRBD1 (6 bases). Germline CDR1 reads LGHDT; CDR2 reads YNNKEL (reference sequence). The CDR3 sequence is 19 residues long. The V end was cut by 1 base, the J end by 0 bases, with 21 bases between. The CDR3 loop reads CASSQGHGQPKGMNTEAFF. CDR3 DNA sequence: TGTGCCAGCAGCCAAGGCCACGGACAGCCTAAGGGAATGAACACTGAAGCTTTCTTT.

The chain combines TRBV28 with TRBJ1-2; D is possibly TRBD1 (6 bases). The CDR3 covers 12 residues. The germline CDR1 and CDR2 sequences are MDHEN and SYDVKM. Trimming shortened V by 6 bases and J by 7 bases, and 12 bases separated the two germline ends. The CDR3 region is CASSPNRAGYTF. The CDR3 DNA follows: TGTGCCAGCAGCCCAAACAGGGCTGGCTACACCTTC.

This clone occurred once. V gene TRBV5-4 combines with J gene TRBJ2-5, with a tentative D call TRBD1 (5 bases). CDR3 size: 14 residues. V was pared by 2 bases and J by 4 bases, with 12 bases between. Germline-derived CDR1 and CDR2 are SGHNT and YYREEE (reference sequence). CDR3 amino acids: CASSFGSRGETQYF. The CDR3 nucleotides are TGTGCCAGCAGCTTCGGTTCAAGGGGAGAGACCCAGTACTTC.

J is TRBJ1-5 and V is TRBV4-1, with 7 bases identical to TRBD1. J lost 1 base, V lost 0 bases, and 3 bases had no gene match. Germline assignment: CDR1 MGHRA and CDR2 YSYEKL. The CDR3 length is 16 residues. CDR3 in amino acids: CASSQETGRSNQPQHF. The DNA for the CDR3 is TGCGCCAGCAGCCAAGAGACAGGGAGGAGCAATCAGCCCCAGCATTTT.

This chain joins TRBV5-3 and TRBJ2-7, with TRBD1 matching 8 bases. TRBV5-3 is designated an ORF whose function remains uncertain. This CDR3 is 14 amino acids long. Unmatched junction bases numbered 9, after V lost 9 bases and J lost 1 base. CDR3 amino acids: CAKTGAKTSYEQYF. DNA for the CDR3: TGTGCCAAGACAGGGGCGAAAACGTCCTACGAGCAGTACTTC.

The table lists this clone with a count of one. The chain couples TRBV12-3 or TRBV12-4 to TRBJ1-3, with D hard to call. The CDR3 extends over 13 amino acids. Trimming pared 6 bases from V and 0 bases from J, leaving 6 bases between. The CDR3 nucleotides are TGTGCCAGCAGGCTAAACTCTGGAAACACCATATATTTT. This encodes CASRLNSGNTIYF.

The chain couples TRBV18 to TRBJ1-1; 9 bases are shared with TRBD1. This CDR3 contains 15 residues. Unmatched junction bases numbered 3, after V lost 3 bases and J lost 1 base. The V gene's germline CDR1 is KGHSH and CDR2 LQKENI. The CDR3 sequence: CASSPKGQGNTEAFF. The CDR3 DNA follows: TGTGCCAGCTCACCTAAGGGACAGGGGAACACTGAAGCTTTCTTT.

The V call is TRBV5-4, the J call TRBJ2-1; TRBD2 might be the D (6 bases). From germline, CDR1 is SGHNT and CDR2 YYREEE (reference sequence). The CDR3 extends over 17 amino acids. Trimming took off 3 bases at V and 7 bases at J, with 23 bases between the two ends. The CDR3 loop is CASSSPPFPGTGNEQFF. CDR3 DNA sequence: TGTGCCAGCAGCTCCCCCCCGTTTCCCGGGACTGGAAATGAGCAGTTCTTC.

Only a few counts were recorded for this clone. V usage is TRBV2 and J usage is TRBJ1-5; no reliable D call. This CDR3 contains 15 residues. CDR1 and CDR2 (germline): SNHLY, FYNNEI. The ends were cut back, 2 bases at V and 7 bases at J, with 15 bases in the middle. The CDR3 DNA is TGTGCCAGCAGTGAAATCGATACAGCAAGACAGCCCCAGCATTTT. Protein: CASSEIDTARQPQHF.

This clone was seen a single time. This chain uses TRBV7-9 with TRBJ1-1; no clear D. The CDR3 runs to 12 residues. With 5 bases removed from V and 11 bases from J, the gap between germline ends came to 15 bases. CDR1 and CDR2 (germline): SEHNR, FQNEAQ (reference sequence). The CDR3 sequence is CASSPPLSVAFF. The CDR3 coding sequence is TGTGCCAGCAGCCCCCCCTTGTCGGTGGCTTTCTTT.

This chain links TRBV7-2 with TRBJ2-7; D not resolved. Trimming removed 7 bases at V and 6 bases at J, with 16 bases between. The CDR3 is made up of 13 amino acids. CDR1 and CDR2 from the germline V gene are SGHTA and FQGNSA. CDR3 nucleotides: TGTGCCAGCACCCGGTCTATTTATAGCGAGCAGTACTTC. Translating it yields CASTRSIYSEQYF.

The CDR3 nucleotides read TGTGCCAGCAGCTTAGACGCTCGGGGGACCGGGGAGCTGTTTTTT. Its protein is CASSLDARGTGELFF. The chain is built from TRBV7-8 and TRBJ2-2; D may be TRBD2 (6 bases). CDR1 is SGHVS, CDR2 FQNEAQ, per germline. The V gene lost 1 base and the J gene lost 5 bases, with 11 bases spanning the gap. The CDR3 spans 15 residues.

The chain links TRBV27 to TRBJ1-6, with TRBD1 matching 9 bases. Trimming removed 5 bases from V and 5 bases from J; junction bases left unmatched: 7. CDR3 length: 16 amino acids. CDR1 and CDR2 from the germline V gene are MNHEY and SMNVEV (reference sequence). CDR3 amino acids: CASSPGQGIHNSPLHF. DNA of the CDR3: TGTGCCAGCAGTCCGGGACAGGGTATCCATAATTCACCCCTCCACTTT.